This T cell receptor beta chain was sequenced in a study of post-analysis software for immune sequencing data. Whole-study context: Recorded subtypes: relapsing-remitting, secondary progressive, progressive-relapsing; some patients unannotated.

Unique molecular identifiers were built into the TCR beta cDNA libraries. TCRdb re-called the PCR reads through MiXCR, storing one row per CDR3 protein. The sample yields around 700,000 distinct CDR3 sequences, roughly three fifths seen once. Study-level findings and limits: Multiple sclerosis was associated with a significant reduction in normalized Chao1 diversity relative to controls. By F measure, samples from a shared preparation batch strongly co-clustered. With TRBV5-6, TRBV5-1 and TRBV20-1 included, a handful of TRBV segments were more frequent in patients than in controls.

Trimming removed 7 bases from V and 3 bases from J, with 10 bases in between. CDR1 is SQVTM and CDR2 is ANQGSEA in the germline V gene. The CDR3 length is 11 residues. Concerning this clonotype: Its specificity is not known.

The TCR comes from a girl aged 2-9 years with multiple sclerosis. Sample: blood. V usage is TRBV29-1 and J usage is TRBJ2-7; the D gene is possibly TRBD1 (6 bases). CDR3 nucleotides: TGCAGCGCTAGGACAGACTACGAGCAGTACTTC. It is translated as CSARTDYEQYF.